The clone carrying this T cell receptor (beta chain) was detected a few times. TCRdb's copy holds only in-frame clones and misses some; the assay was immunoSEQ multiplex PCR. The table has approximately 220,000 clones, roughly 84% seen once. The data belong to a study of blood T cell repertoires in COVID-19. Whole-study context: There were acute and convalescent COVID-19 samples, and they came from the United States, Italy and Spain. T cells, B-cell-depleted T cells, or PBMCs provided the cDNA or gDNA that served as material.

Material for sequencing was peripheral blood. The source is a woman aged 55-69 years who had recovered from COVID-19.

The CDR3 protein is CASSFPPGTFSSWDGYTF. In nucleotides, the CDR3 is TGTGCCAGCTCATTTCCACCTGGGACTTTTTCTTCGTGGGATGGCTACACCTTC. The chain uses TRBV18 and TRBJ1-2, with D perhaps TRBD1 (5 bases). The germline V gene has CDR1 KGHSH and CDR2 LQKENI. V was pared by 5 bases and J by 6 bases, with 28 bases between. CDR3 length: 18 amino acids.